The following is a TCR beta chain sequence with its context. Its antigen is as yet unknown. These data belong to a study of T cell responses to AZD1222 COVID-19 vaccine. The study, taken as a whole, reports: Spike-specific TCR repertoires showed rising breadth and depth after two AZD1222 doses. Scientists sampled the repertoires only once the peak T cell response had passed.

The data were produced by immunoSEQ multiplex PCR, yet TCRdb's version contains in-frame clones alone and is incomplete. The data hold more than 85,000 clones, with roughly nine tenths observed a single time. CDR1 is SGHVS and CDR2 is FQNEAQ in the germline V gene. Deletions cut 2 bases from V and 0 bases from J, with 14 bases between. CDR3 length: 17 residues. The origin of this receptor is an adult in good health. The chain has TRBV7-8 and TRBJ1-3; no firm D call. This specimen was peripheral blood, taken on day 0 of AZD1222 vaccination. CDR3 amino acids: CASSLPPWAGSGNTIYF. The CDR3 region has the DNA TGTGCCAGCAGCTTACCTCCCTGGGCGGGCTCTGGAAACACCATATATTTT. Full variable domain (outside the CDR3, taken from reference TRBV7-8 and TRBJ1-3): GAGVSQSPRYKVAKRGQDVALRCDPISGHVSLFWYQQALGQGPEFLTYFQNEAQLDKSGLPSDRFFAERPEGSVSTLKIQRTQQEDSAVYLCASSLPPWAGSGNTIYFGEGSWLTVV.